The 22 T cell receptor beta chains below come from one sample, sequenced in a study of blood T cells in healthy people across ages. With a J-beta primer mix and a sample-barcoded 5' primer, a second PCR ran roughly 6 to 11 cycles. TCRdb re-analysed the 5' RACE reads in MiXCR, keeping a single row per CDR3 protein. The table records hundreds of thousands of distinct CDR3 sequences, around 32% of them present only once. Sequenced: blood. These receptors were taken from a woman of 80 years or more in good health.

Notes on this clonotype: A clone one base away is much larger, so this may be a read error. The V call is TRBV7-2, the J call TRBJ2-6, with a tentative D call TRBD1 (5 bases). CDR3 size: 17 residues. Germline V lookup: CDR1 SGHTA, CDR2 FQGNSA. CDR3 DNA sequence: TGTGCCAGCAGCCCTACGGTGCGTGCCGATGGGGCCAACGTCCGGACTTTC. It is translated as CASSPTVRADGANVRTF.

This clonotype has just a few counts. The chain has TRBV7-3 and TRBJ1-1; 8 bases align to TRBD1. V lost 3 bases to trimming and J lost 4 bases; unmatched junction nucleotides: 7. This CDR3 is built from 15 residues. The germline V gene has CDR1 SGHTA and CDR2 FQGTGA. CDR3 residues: CASSLRAGGTTEAFF. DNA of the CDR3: TGTGCCAGCAGCTTGCGGGCAGGGGGCACCACTGAAGCTTTCTTT.

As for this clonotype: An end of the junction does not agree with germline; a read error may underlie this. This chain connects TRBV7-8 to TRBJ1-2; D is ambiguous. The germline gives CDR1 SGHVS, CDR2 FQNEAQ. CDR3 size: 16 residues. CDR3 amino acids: CASSSRGGNTNYGYTF. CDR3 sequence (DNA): TGTGCCAGTAGCTCCCGCGGTGGGAACACCAACTATGGCTACACCTTC.

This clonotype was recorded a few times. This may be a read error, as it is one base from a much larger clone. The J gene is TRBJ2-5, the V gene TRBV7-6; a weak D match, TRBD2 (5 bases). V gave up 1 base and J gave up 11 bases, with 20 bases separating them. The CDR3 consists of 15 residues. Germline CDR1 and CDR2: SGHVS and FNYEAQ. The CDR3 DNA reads TGTGCCAGCAGCTTAGGAGGGATGGGGTACAATGAGCAGTACTTC. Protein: CASSLGGMGYNEQYF.

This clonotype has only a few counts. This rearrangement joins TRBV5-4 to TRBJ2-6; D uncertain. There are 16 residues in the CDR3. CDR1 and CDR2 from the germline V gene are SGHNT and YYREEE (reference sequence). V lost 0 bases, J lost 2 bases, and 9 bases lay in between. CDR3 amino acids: CASSLVGPPGANVLTF. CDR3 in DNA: TGTGCCAGCAGCTTGGTAGGGCCTCCTGGGGCCAACGTCCTGACTTTC.

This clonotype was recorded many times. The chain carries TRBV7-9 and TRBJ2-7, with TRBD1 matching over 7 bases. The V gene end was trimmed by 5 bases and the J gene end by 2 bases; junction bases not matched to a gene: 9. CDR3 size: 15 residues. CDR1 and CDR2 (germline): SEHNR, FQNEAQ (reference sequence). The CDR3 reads CASSGMTGTTYEQYF. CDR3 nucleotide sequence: TGTGCCAGCAGCGGCATGACAGGGACCACCTACGAGCAGTACTTC.

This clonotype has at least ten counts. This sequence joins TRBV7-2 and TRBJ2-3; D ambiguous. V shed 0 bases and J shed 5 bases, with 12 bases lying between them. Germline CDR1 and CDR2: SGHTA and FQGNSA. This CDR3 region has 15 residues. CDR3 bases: TGTGCCAGCAGCTTAGCCAGGAGAGGCGGAGATACGCAGTATTTT. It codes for CASSLARRGGDTQYF.

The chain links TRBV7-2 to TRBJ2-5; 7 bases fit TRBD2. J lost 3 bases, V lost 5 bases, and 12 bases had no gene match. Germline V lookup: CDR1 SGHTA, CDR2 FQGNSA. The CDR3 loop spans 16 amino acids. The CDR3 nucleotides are TGTGCCAGCAGCCAAGATCCCCAGCGGGGCAAAGAGACCCAGTACTTC. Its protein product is CASSQDPQRGKETQYF.

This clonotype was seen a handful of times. The CDR3 region has the DNA TGTGCCAGTAGTACGGAAAACACTGAAGCTTTCTTT. Encoded protein: CASSTENTEAFF. This rearrangement joins TRBV19 to TRBJ1-1; D is ambiguous. Germline values: CDR1 LNHDA, CDR2 SQIVND (reference sequence). V was clipped by 4 bases and J by 2 bases, with 5 bases between them. CDR3 length: 12 residues.

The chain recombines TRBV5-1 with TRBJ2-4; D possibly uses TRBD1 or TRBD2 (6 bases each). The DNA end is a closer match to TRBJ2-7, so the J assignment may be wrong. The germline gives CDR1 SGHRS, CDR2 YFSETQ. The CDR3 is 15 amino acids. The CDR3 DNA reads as TGCGCCAGCAGCTTGAGGGGGGAAGTGTCCTACGAGCAGTACTTC. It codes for CASSLRGEVSYEQYF.

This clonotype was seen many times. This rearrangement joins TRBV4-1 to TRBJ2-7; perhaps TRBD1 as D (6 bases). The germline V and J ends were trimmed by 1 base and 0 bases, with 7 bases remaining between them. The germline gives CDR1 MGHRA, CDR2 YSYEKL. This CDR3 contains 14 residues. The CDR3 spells CASSQGGGSYEQYF. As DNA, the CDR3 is TGCGCCAGCAGCCAAGGAGGGGGCTCCTACGAGCAGTACTTC.

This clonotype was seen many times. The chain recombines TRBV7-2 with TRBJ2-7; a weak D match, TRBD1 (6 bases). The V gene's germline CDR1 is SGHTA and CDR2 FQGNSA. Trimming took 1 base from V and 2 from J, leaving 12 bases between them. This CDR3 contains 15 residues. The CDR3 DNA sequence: TGTGCCAGCAGCTTAGGGACAGAGTTAGCCTACGAGCAGTACTTC. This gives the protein CASSLGTELAYEQYF.

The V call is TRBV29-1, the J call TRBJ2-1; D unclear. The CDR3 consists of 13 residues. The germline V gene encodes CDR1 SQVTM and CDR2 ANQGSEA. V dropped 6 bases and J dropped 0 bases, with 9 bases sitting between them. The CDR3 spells CSVLGDSYNEQFF. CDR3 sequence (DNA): TGCAGCGTGCTAGGAGACTCCTACAATGAGCAGTTCTTC.

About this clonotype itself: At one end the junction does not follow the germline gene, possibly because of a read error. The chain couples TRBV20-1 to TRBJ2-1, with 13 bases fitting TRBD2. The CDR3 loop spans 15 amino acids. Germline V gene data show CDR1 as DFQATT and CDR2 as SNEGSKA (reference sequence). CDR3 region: CSATRLAGGYSEQFF. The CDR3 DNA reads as TGCAGTGCTACCAGACTAGCGGGGGGCTACAGTGAGCAGTTCTTC.

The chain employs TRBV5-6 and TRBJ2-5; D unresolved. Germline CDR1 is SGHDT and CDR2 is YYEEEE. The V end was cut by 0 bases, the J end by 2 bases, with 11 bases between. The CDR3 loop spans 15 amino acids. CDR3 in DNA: TGTGCCAGCAGCTTGGAGGAGCGCGGACAAGAGACCCAGTACTTC. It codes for CASSLEERGQETQYF.

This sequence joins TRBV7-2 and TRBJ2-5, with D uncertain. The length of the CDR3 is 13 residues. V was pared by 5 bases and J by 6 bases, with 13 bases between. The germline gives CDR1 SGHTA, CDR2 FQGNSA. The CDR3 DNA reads TGTGCCAGCAGCCCTGCCGTGGGAAAGACCCAGTACTTC. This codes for CASSPAVGKTQYF.

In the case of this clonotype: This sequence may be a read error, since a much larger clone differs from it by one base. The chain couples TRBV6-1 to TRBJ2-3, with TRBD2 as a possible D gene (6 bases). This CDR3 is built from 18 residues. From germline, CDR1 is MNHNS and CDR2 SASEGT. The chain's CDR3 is CASRQKGLGGVRTGTQYF. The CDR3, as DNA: TGTGCCAGCAGACAAAAGGGACTCGGAGGAGTCCGCACAGGTACGCAGTATTTT.

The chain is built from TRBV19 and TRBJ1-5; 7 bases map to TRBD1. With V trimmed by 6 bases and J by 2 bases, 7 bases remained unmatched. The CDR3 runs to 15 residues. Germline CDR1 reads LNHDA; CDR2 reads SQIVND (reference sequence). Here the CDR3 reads CASRTTGAGNQPQHF. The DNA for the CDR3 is TGTGCCAGTAGAACAACAGGGGCGGGCAATCAGCCCCAGCATTTT.

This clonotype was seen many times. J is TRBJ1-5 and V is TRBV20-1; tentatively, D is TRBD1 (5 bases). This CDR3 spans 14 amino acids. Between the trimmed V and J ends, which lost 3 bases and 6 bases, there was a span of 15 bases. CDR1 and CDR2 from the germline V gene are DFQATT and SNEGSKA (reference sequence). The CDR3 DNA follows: TGCAGTGCTAGTAGGTCAGGGTCGCCTCAGCCCCAGCATTTT. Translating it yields CSASRSGSPQPQHF.

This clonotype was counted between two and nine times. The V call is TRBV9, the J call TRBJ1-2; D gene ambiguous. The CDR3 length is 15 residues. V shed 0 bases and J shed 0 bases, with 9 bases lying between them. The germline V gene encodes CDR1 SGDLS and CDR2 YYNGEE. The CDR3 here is CASSVERAANYGYTF. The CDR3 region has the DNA TGTGCCAGCAGCGTAGAACGGGCAGCTAACTATGGCTACACCTTC.

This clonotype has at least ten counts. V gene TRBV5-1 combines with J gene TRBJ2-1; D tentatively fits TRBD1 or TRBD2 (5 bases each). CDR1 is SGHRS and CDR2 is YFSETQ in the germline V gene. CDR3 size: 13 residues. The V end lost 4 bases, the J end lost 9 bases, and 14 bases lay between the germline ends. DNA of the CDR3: TGCGCCAGCAGCCCCCGGACGGGACCTGAGCAGTTCTTC. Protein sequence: CASSPRTGPEQFF.

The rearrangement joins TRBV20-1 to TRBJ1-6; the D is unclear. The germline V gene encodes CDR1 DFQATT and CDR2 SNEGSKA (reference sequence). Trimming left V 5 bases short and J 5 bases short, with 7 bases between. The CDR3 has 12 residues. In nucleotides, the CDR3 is TGCAGTGCTTGTCTAGATAATTCACCCCTCCACTTT. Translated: CSACLDNSPLHF.